These 27 T cell receptor beta chains came from one sample sequenced in a study of identical twins. MiXCR, applied by TCRdb to the 5' RACE reads, yields one record per CDR3 protein. The sample has around 530,000 distinct CDR3 sequences, 13% to 15% seen once. These data also formed part of another study, on yellow fever vaccine responses in identical twins.

The source material was CD4+ T cells sorted from blood. Receptors were obtained from a woman aged 18-30 years in good health.

This clonotype was seen only a few times. The V call is TRBV11-3, the J call TRBJ1-2; possibly TRBD1 for D (6 bases). The V gene's germline CDR1 is SGHNT and CDR2 YENEEA. There are 15 residues in the CDR3. The V end was cut by 5 bases, the J end by 2 bases, with 15 bases between. CDR3 sequence: CASSAGQGRNYGYTF. The DNA for the CDR3 is TGTGCCAGCAGCGCCGGGCAGGGGCGAAACTATGGCTACACCTTC.

This clonotype was picked up a small number of times. This chain connects TRBV29-1 to TRBJ2-1, with TRBD1 identical over 7 bases. Trimming cost V 5 bases and J 2 bases; bases outside gene matches: 3. The CDR3 loop spans 13 amino acids. Germline-derived CDR1 and CDR2 are SQVTM and ANQGSEA. The CDR3 DNA sequence: TGCAGCGTTAACAGGGGAACCTACAATGAGCAGTTCTTC. Amino acid sequence: CSVNRGTYNEQFF.

The chain joins TRBV2 to TRBJ2-2; D gene unclear. Germline V gene sequence: CDR1 SNHLY, CDR2 FYNNEI. The CDR3 is 12 residues long. Trimming removed 7 bases at V and 0 bases at J, with 3 bases between. This chain's CDR3 is CASMTNTGELFF. CDR3 DNA: TGTGCCAGCATGACGAACACCGGGGAGCTGTTTTTT. Together with reference TRBV2 and TRBJ2-2, the CDR3 gives the full variable domain: EPEVTQTPSHQVTQMGQEVILRCVPISNHLYFYWYRQILGQKVEFLVSFYNNEISEKSEIFDDQFSVERPDGSNFTLKIRSTKLEDSAMYFCASMTNTGELFFGEGSRLTVL.

This clonotype appeared a few times. The chain links TRBV11-2 to TRBJ2-3; D not resolved. This CDR3 contains 11 residues. Germline V lookup: CDR1 SGHAT, CDR2 FQNNGV. V was clipped by 5 bases and J by 6 bases, with 6 bases between them. In nucleotides, the CDR3 is TGTGCCAGCAGCATGGCCGATACGCAGTATTTT. The encoded protein is CASSMADTQYF.

This clonotype has only a few counts. The genes are TRBV29-1 and TRBJ2-7, with TRBD2 as a possible D gene (6 bases). The V and J ends lost 4 bases and 5 bases respectively, with 12 bases between them. CDR1 SQVTM and CDR2 ANQGSEA come from the germline V gene. The CDR3 is made up of 12 amino acids. The CDR3 nucleotides are TGCAGCGTTGGTTTTGCGGGGAACGAGCAGTACTTC. Amino acid sequence: CSVGFAGNEQYF.

In this sample, this clonotype turned up a few times. This sequence joins TRBV10-3 and TRBJ2-1; TRBD1 matches 8 bases. There are 16 residues in the CDR3. The V gene's germline CDR1 is ENHRY and CDR2 SYGVKD. The J segment lost 6 bases and the V segment lost 7 bases, leaving 14 bases of the junction unmatched. The CDR3 here is CAITRQGALGSNEQFF. The CDR3 nucleotides read TGTGCCATCACCAGGCAGGGGGCCCTTGGGTCCAATGAGCAGTTCTTC.

The chain uses TRBV3-1 and TRBJ2-7; no clear D gene. Trimming removed 4 bases at V and 6 bases at J, with 16 bases between. This CDR3 comprises 14 residues. Germline assignment: CDR1 LGHDT and CDR2 YNNKEL (reference sequence). The CDR3 here is CASSLRAASTEQYF. In DNA, the CDR3 is TGTGCCAGCAGCCTACGGGCGGCCAGCACCGAGCAGTACTTC.

This clonotype turned up a few times. In nucleotides, the CDR3 is TGTGCCAGCAGCTTAAAACAGGGGGTTCAGCCCCAGCATTTT. This codes for CASSLKQGVQPQHF. The chain uses TRBV7-6 and TRBJ1-5; 8 bases map to TRBD1. The CDR3 runs to 14 residues. V shed 2 bases and J 6 bases; nucleotides not matched to a gene: 3. Looked up from germline, CDR1 is SGHVS and CDR2 is FNYEAQ.

In this sample, this clonotype turned up a few times. The chain carries TRBV13 and TRBJ2-3; 8 bases align to TRBD2. This CDR3 has 18 amino acids. Germline V gives CDR1 PRHDT, CDR2 FYEKMQ (reference sequence). The V segment lost 6 bases and the J segment 2 bases; nucleotides outside the gene matches: 16. CDR3 in amino acids: CASSSWRGAKKVTDTQYF. In DNA form, the CDR3 reads TGTGCCAGCAGTTCATGGCGGGGGGCCAAAAAGGTCACAGATACGCAGTATTTT.

This chain uses TRBV2 with TRBJ1-5; D ambiguous. The CDR3 is 13 residues long. Germline lookup yields CDR1 SNHLY and CDR2 FYNNEI. Trimming removed 6 bases at V and 3 bases at J, with 9 bases between. In DNA, the CDR3 is TGTGCCAGCAGAGGCAGTTCCAATCAGCCCCAGCATTTT. It is translated as CASRGSSNQPQHF.

Many counts were recorded for this clonotype. The chain links TRBV29-1 to TRBJ2-7, with 7 bases fitting TRBD1. CDR1 and CDR2 from the germline V gene are SQVTM and ANQGSEA. The CDR3 has 12 amino acids. Losses at the gene ends were 0 bases for V and 5 bases for J; bases not matched to a gene: 1. In nucleotides, the CDR3 is TGCAGCGTTGAAGAACAGGGGAACGAGCAGTACTTC. Amino acid sequence: CSVEEQGNEQYF.

J is TRBJ2-3 and V is TRBV29-1; no firm D call. Trimming took off 2 bases at V and 6 bases at J, with 9 bases between the two ends. Germline lookup yields CDR1 SQVTM and CDR2 ANQGSEA. This CDR3 has 12 residues. The CDR3 reads CSVEFRVDTQYF. Written as DNA, the CDR3 is TGCAGCGTTGAATTTAGGGTGGATACGCAGTATTTT.

This clonotype appeared many times. Its ends do not fully match the called genes, so a read error is possible. This sequence joins TRBV5-1 and TRBJ2-1, with 8 bases identical to TRBD2. CDR3 length equals 14 residues. Looked up from germline, CDR1 is SGHRS and CDR2 is YFSETQ. CDR3 region: CASSLSGVYNEQFF. The CDR3 nucleotides read TGTGCCAGCAGCCTTAGCGGGGTATACAATGAGCAGTTCTTC.

The chain recombines TRBV20-1 with TRBJ2-5, with 12 positions matching TRBD1. This CDR3 comprises 15 residues. V lost 5 bases, J lost 5 bases, and 9 bases stayed unmatched. Germline values: CDR1 DFQATT, CDR2 SNEGSKA (reference sequence). The CDR3 DNA sequence: TGCAGTGCTCGCCCGGGACAGGGGGCTGGGGAGACCCAGTACTTC. It yields the protein CSARPGQGAGETQYF.

This clonotype appeared a single time. J is TRBJ1-1 and V is TRBV29-1, with D possibly being TRBD1 (5 bases). The CDR3 has 11 amino acids. Trimming left V 3 bases short and J 6 bases short, with 8 bases between. CDR1 SQVTM and CDR2 ANQGSEA come from the germline V gene. The CDR3 DNA reads as TGCAGCGTTGAGAGGGGTCCTGAAGCTTTCTTT. Protein sequence: CSVERGPEAFF.

The genes are TRBV27 and TRBJ1-4, with D possibly being TRBD1 (6 bases). CDR1 MNHEY and CDR2 SMNVEV come from the germline V gene (reference sequence). The CDR3 totals 14 residues. The V and J ends lost 3 bases and 7 bases respectively, with 12 bases between them. The DNA for the CDR3 is TGTGCCAGCAGTTTCAGGGGTCGGAGTGAAAAACTGTTTTTT. It codes for CASSFRGRSEKLFF.

V and J are TRBV11-2 and TRBJ2-7; 7 nucleotides match TRBD2. The germline gives CDR1 SGHAT, CDR2 FQNNGV. The CDR3 contains 13 residues. J gave up 0 bases and V 10 bases, and 6 bases lay outside the gene matches. CDR3 sequence: CANTSEYSYEQYF. The CDR3 DNA reads TGTGCCAATACTAGCGAATACTCCTACGAGCAGTACTTC.

The V gene is TRBV11-3, the J gene TRBJ2-7; D might be TRBD2 (5 bases). V lost 0 bases and J 3 bases, leaving 12 bases between the germline ends. The CDR3 extends over 15 amino acids. Germline assignment: CDR1 SGHNT and CDR2 YENEEA. Written as DNA, the CDR3 is TGTGCCAGCAGCTTAGATATCGCCGGGATCTACGAGCAGTACTTC. Translation gives CASSLDIAGIYEQYF. Filled out from reference TRBV11-3 and TRBJ2-7, the complete variable domain reads EAGVVQSPRYKIIEKKQPVAFWCNPISGHNTLYWYLQNLGQGPELLIRYENEEAVDDSQLPKDRFSAERLKGVDSTLKIQPAELGDSAVYLCASSLDIAGIYEQYFGPGTRLTVT.

CDR3 protein: CASSYHTSGGTGELFF. For the CDR3, the DNA is TGTGCCAGCAGTTACCATACTAGCGGGGGGACCGGGGAGCTGTTTTTT. This chain joins TRBV6-5 and TRBJ2-2; 12 positions match TRBD2. CDR3 length: 16 amino acids. J lost 5 bases, V lost 2 bases, and 3 bases had no gene match. CDR1 and CDR2 (germline): MNHEY, SVGAGI.

This clonotype has just a few counts. The chain employs TRBV28 and TRBJ2-3; 8 bases match TRBD1. This CDR3 contains 14 residues. After removal of 5 bases from V and 5 bases from J, the junction contained 6 bases not matched to a gene. CDR1 MDHEN and CDR2 SYDVKM come from the germline V gene. The CDR3 sequence is CASSPGGMGDTQYF. In nucleotides, the CDR3 is TGTGCCAGCAGTCCAGGGGGCATGGGAGATACGCAGTATTTT.

In this sample, this clonotype turned up a few times. The chain is built from TRBV6-5 and TRBJ2-1; 12 bases agree with TRBD2. Unmatched junction bases numbered 9, after V lost 2 bases and J lost 7 bases. The CDR3 totals 17 residues. Germline lookup yields CDR1 MNHEY and CDR2 SVGAGI. This CDR3 is CASSYLRLAGVGNEQFF. CDR3 nucleotide sequence: TGTGCCAGCAGTTACCTTCGACTAGCGGGAGTTGGAAATGAGCAGTTCTTC.

The DNA for the CDR3 is TGTGCCAGCAGTCCGTTCGGGGAAAGCTCCTACGAGCAGTACTTC. Translating gives CASSPFGESSYEQYF. The chain combines TRBV28 with TRBJ2-7, with TRBD2 as a possible D gene (5 bases). CDR3 size: 15 residues. The V gene lost 5 bases and the J gene lost 0 bases, with 14 bases spanning the gap. Germline V gene lookup returns CDR1 MDHEN and CDR2 SYDVKM.

The chain combines TRBV12-5 with TRBJ2-5; D is possibly TRBD2 (5 bases). In germline, CDR1 is LGHNT, CDR2 FRNRAP. This CDR3 spans 15 amino acids. V lost 1 base, J lost 9 bases, and 18 bases lay in between. In DNA form, the CDR3 reads TGTGCTAGTGGTTTGGGAGGAGCGAGACCCGGGGCCCAGTACTTC. This encodes CASGLGGARPGAQYF.

This clonotype occurred a few times. This sequence joins TRBV6-5 and TRBJ2-7, with 8 nucleotides matching TRBD2. The V gene end was trimmed by 0 bases and the J gene end by 6 bases; junction bases not matched to a gene: 7. Germline V gene sequence: CDR1 MNHEY, CDR2 SVGAGI. CDR3 size: 15 residues. CDR3: CASSYSPRGGGEQYV. The CDR3 nucleotides read TGTGCCAGCAGTTACTCACCCCGGGGGGGCGGCGAGCAGTACGTC.

This clonotype was seen a few times. This chain joins TRBV10-3 and TRBJ1-2; D uncertain. V was clipped by 0 bases and J by 9 bases, with 14 bases between them. This CDR3 spans 14 amino acids. Germline CDR1 reads ENHRY; CDR2 reads SYGVKD. The CDR3 bases are TGTGCCATCAGTGAGTCTGGGTCCGGAGTGAGCTACACCTTC. This gives the protein CAISESGSGVSYTF.

This clonotype has more than one count but fewer than ten. The V gene is TRBV7-4, the J gene TRBJ2-1; 7 positions match TRBD1. There are 14 residues in the CDR3. The germline V gene has CDR1 SGHVT and CDR2 SQSDAQ. J was trimmed by 8 bases and V by 3 bases; bases with no gene match: 7. The CDR3 region is CASSFTGVGDEQFF. The CDR3 nucleotides read TGTGCCAGCAGCTTTACAGGGGTAGGCGATGAGCAGTTCTTC.

The chain uses TRBV27 and TRBJ1-4; TRBD1 matches at 10 bases. This CDR3 is 17 amino acids long. CDR1 and CDR2 (germline): MNHEY, SMNVEV (reference sequence). J lost 6 bases, V lost 7 bases, and 14 bases had no gene match. This CDR3 is CASKKIEGGQGHEKLFF. The CDR3 region has the DNA TGTGCCAGCAAAAAAATTGAAGGGGGACAGGGGCATGAAAAACTGTTTTTT.